A single sample is the source of the 17 T cell receptor beta chains below, sequenced in a study of T cells in Graves' hyperthyroidism and ophthalmopathy (dated by TCRdb to about 2019). Library creation used multiplex PCR. Sequencing was carried out with an Illumina HiSeq 2000. The TCR beta CDR3 regions were amplified from RNA transcripts. The first round of RT-PCR for the TCR CDR3 was performed with the HTBI primer set and the Qiagen OneStep RT-PCR kit. The public reads were reprocessed in TCRdb via fastp at Q25 and MiXCR, keeping in-frame beta chains. Entries are consolidated by CDR3 protein sequence, retaining the most common genes and DNA. The sample table lists hundreds of thousands of distinct CDR3 sequences, approximately 15% of them with a count of one. The ten biggest clones cover about 5.8% of the sample. Specimen: blood. These receptors were collected from a woman aged 25 to 39 with Graves' hyperthyroidism that later progressed to Graves' ophthalmopathy.

This clonotype was picked up many times. The rearrangement links TRBV10-1 to TRBJ2-4, with D maybe TRBD2 (7 bases). The length of the CDR3 is 13 residues. Per germline, CDR1 WNHNN and CDR2 SYGVQD (reference sequence). Trimming cost V 3 bases and J 5 bases, with 8 bases left between them. In DNA form, the CDR3 reads TGCGCCAGCAGTGAAGGGGGGGAAAACATTCAGTACTTC. It is translated as CASSEGGENIQYF.

The chain carries TRBV4-1 and TRBJ2-3; no clear D gene. The V end lost 2 bases, the J end lost 2 bases, and 14 bases lay between the germline ends. CDR1 and CDR2 (germline): MGHRA, YSYEKL. The CDR3 extends over 16 amino acids. CDR3 sequence: CASSQPNRPATDTQYF. The DNA of the CDR3 is TGCGCCAGCAGCCAACCCAACCGGCCCGCCACAGATACGCAGTATTTT.

This clonotype has a count of ten or more. A read error may produce the germline difference seen at one junction end. The chain links TRBV7-8 to TRBJ1-4; TRBD1 aligns across 9 bases. Germline assignment: CDR1 SGHVS and CDR2 FQNEAQ. CDR3 length: 16 residues. CDR3 bases: TGTGCCTGCAGCATTGGACAGGGGTGGACTAATGAAAAACTGTTTTTT. It encodes CACSIGQGWTNEKLFF.

This clonotype was observed at least ten times. The chain employs TRBV18 and TRBJ2-7; D tentatively reads TRBD1 or TRBD2 (5 bases each). Looked up from germline, CDR1 is KGHSH and CDR2 is LQKENI. V was shortened by 1 base and J by 3 bases, with 7 bases between the two germline ends. The CDR3 runs to 13 residues. CDR3 sequence reads: CASSPRGNYEQYF. The DNA for the CDR3 is TGTGCCAGCTCACCACGGGGGAACTACGAGCAGTACTTC.

A few counts support this clonotype. The V gene is TRBV5-1, the J gene TRBJ2-5; 14 bases are a match to TRBD2. The J segment lost 3 bases and the V segment lost 2 bases, leaving 3 bases of the junction unmatched. The germline gives CDR1 SGHRS, CDR2 YFSETQ. The CDR3 sequence is 16 residues long. The CDR3 region has the DNA TGCGCCAGCAGCTTTACGGGACTAGCGGGGGAAGAGACCCAGTACTTC. Protein: CASSFTGLAGEETQYF.

This clonotype was picked up a small number of times. The rearrangement links TRBV2 to TRBJ2-5; tentative D call: TRBD2 (6 bases). The CDR3 runs to 13 residues. Trimming stripped 7 bases from V and 3 bases from J, with 12 bases between. The germline gives CDR1 SNHLY, CDR2 FYNNEI. The CDR3 loop reads CASKEGGEETQYF. The CDR3 coding sequence is TGTGCCAGCAAAGAAGGAGGGGAAGAGACCCAGTACTTC.

This clonotype was detected ten times or more. V gene TRBV2 combines with J gene TRBJ1-4, with 9 bases matching TRBD1. CDR1 and CDR2 from the germline V gene are SNHLY and FYNNEI. V lost 6 bases, J lost 4 bases, and 6 bases stayed unmatched. The CDR3 spans 15 residues. The CDR3 nucleotides are TGTGCCAGCAGATCCGGGACAGGGCTTAATGAAAAACTGTTTTTT. This sequence encodes CASRSGTGLNEKLFF.

This clonotype was recorded at least ten times. The chain carries TRBV30 and TRBJ1-1; no reliable D call. The CDR3 runs to 12 residues. Germline values: CDR1 GTSNPN, CDR2 SVGIG (reference sequence). V dropped 5 bases and J dropped 2 bases, with 9 bases sitting between them. The CDR3 DNA reads TGTGCCTGGGATAGGGTCAACACTGAAGCTTTCTTT. It codes for CAWDRVNTEAFF.

The chain employs TRBV19 and TRBJ2-1; D not certain. The CDR3 extends over 12 amino acids. The germline V gene encodes CDR1 LNHDA and CDR2 SQIVND (reference sequence). V lost 9 bases and J 4 bases, leaving 10 bases between the germline ends. CDR3 nucleotide sequence: TGTGCCAGCCGTCTTGGGTACAATGAGCAGTTCTTC. Protein: CASRLGYNEQFF.

This clonotype was seen ten or more times. The J gene is TRBJ1-6, the V gene TRBV20-1; D possibly corresponds to TRBD1 (5 bases). The CDR3 is made up of 18 amino acids. Trimming took 3 bases from V and 4 from J, leaving 22 bases between them. The V gene's germline CDR1 is DFQATT and CDR2 SNEGSKA (reference sequence). CDR3 in DNA: TGCAGTGCTAGGAGGCAGCCCGGGGGTGCAGTGTATAATTCACCCCTCCACTTT. This codes for CSARRQPGGAVYNSPLHF.

This clonotype has just a few counts. The chain has TRBV6-1 and TRBJ1-4, with D possibly being TRBD1 (5 bases). CDR3 length: 15 amino acids. Germline assignment: CDR1 MNHNS and CDR2 SASEGT. The V gene lost 6 bases and the J gene lost 1 base, with 12 bases spanning the gap. The CDR3 nucleotides read TGTGCCAGCAGAGGACCCGGGGGAACTAATGAAAAACTGTTTTTT. It specifies CASRGPGGTNEKLFF.

V gene TRBV19 combines with J gene TRBJ1-1; TRBD1 matches 7 bases. J was trimmed by 7 bases and V by 6 bases; bases with no gene match: 8. The germline V gene has CDR1 LNHDA and CDR2 SQIVND (reference sequence). The CDR3 consists of 13 residues. CDR3 in amino acids: CASSIQGSGEAFF. For the CDR3, the DNA is TGTGCCAGTAGCATACAGGGGTCTGGTGAAGCTTTCTTT.

This clonotype was found many times. The chain recombines TRBV2 with TRBJ1-6; 9 nucleotides agree with TRBD1. Germline-derived CDR1 and CDR2 are SNHLY and FYNNEI. The CDR3 runs to 14 residues. The V and J ends lost 5 bases and 9 bases, in that order; junction bases with no gene match: 5. The CDR3 sequence: CASSYGQGRSPLHF. The CDR3 coding sequence is TGTGCCAGCAGTTATGGACAGGGGCGTTCACCCCTCCACTTT. The whole variable domain, remainder taken from reference TRBV2 and TRBJ1-6, is EPEVTQTPSHQVTQMGQEVILRCVPISNHLYFYWYRQILGQKVEFLVSFYNNEISEKSEIFDDQFSVERPDGSNFTLKIRSTKLEDSAMYFCASSYGQGRSPLHFGNGTRLTVT.

The J gene is TRBJ2-2, the V gene TRBV20-1; 9 nucleotides align to TRBD1. This CDR3 is built from 14 residues. J gave up 1 base and V 6 bases, and 3 bases lay outside the gene matches. CDR1 is DFQATT and CDR2 is SNEGSKA in the germline V gene (reference sequence). CDR3 region: CSAMDRGNTGELFF. CDR3 DNA sequence: TGCAGTGCGATGGACAGGGGGAACACCGGGGAGCTGTTTTTT.

This clonotype has only a few counts. The chain combines TRBV28 with TRBJ2-7; 9 nucleotides match TRBD1. Germline CDR1 and CDR2: MDHEN and SYDVKM. J lost 5 bases, V lost 9 bases, and 8 bases had no gene match. This CDR3 has 13 amino acids. The DNA for the CDR3 is TGTGCCAGTAACAGGGGGCCAGAGGACGAGCAGTACTTC. Translated: CASNRGPEDEQYF.

In this sample, this clonotype turned up many times. The chain joins TRBV20-1 to TRBJ2-3; D ambiguous. The germline CDR1 and CDR2 sequences are DFQATT and SNEGSKA (reference sequence). V was trimmed by 1 base and J by 4 bases, leaving 6 bases between them. This CDR3 is 12 amino acids long. This chain's CDR3 is CSARGVADTQYF. As DNA, the CDR3 is TGCAGTGCTAGAGGGGTTGCAGATACGCAGTATTTT.

This clonotype has a handful of counts. The V call is TRBV5-1, the J call TRBJ1-2; the D gene is possibly TRBD1 (6 bases). The CDR3 extends over 13 amino acids. V lost 4 bases to trimming and J lost 4 bases, with 11 bases between them. Germline loops: CDR1 SGHRS, CDR2 YFSETQ. This CDR3 is CASSPGAIYGYTF. The CDR3 nucleotides are TGCGCCAGCAGCCCAGGGGCCATCTATGGCTACACCTTC.